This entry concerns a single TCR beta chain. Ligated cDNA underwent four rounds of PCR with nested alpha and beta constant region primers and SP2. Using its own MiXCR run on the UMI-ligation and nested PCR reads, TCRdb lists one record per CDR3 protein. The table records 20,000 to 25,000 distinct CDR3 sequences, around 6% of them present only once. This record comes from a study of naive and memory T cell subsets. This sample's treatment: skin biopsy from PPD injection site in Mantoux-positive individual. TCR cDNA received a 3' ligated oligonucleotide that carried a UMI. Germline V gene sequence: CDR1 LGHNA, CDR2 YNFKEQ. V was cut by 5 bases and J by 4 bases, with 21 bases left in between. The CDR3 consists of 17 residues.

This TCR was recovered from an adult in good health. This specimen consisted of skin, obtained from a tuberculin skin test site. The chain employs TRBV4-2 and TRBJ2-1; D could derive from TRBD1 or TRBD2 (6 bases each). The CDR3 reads CASSISEWGAAYNEQFF. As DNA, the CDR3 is TGTGCCAGCAGCATATCGGAATGGGGGGCCGCGTACAATGAGCAGTTCTTC.